A single T cell receptor beta chain is shown here with its context. These data belong to a study of blood T cell repertoires in COVID-19. As for the study in general: Italy, Spain and the United States were the sources of the convalescent and acute COVID-19 samples.

This CDR3 region has 15 residues. V was clipped by 1 base and J by 6 bases; unmatched bases: 9. Per germline, CDR1 LGHDT and CDR2 YNNKEL (reference sequence). TCRdb's copy holds only in-frame clones and misses some; the assay was immunoSEQ multiplex PCR. The sample consists of over 130,000 clones, approximately 78% of them appearing once. The chain carries TRBV3-1 (or the pseudogene TRBV3-2) and TRBJ2-7; 7 bases line up with TRBD2. The sequenced sample consisted of peripheral blood. This receptor was taken from a woman at least 80 years old with acute or convalescent COVID-19. The CDR3 coding sequence is TGTGCCAGCAGCCAAGCGCCGCGGGGGTTAGGCGAGCAGTACTTC. Translated, it gives CASSQAPRGLGEQYF.